The 8 T cell receptor beta chains listed next were all sequenced from one sample in a study of T cells in Graves' hyperthyroidism and ophthalmopathy. The TCR beta CDR3 regions underwent amplification using RNA transcripts as the source. A set of HTBI primers served as the primers for a first-round RT-PCR of the TCR CDR3. MiXCR was run by TCRdb on the multiplex PCR reads, yielding one entry per CDR3 protein. Of approximately 610,000 distinct CDR3 sequences listed, roughly 15% are singletons. The specimen was blood. All receptors derive from a woman aged 40 to 50 with Graves' ophthalmopathy.

There are a few counts of this clonotype. The genes are TRBV25-1 and TRBJ2-2; 9 bases agree with TRBD2. The CDR3 is made up of 15 amino acids. V shed 2 bases and J 6 bases; nucleotides not matched to a gene: 4. Germline loops: CDR1 MGHDK, CDR2 SYGVNS. For the CDR3, the DNA is TGTGCCAGCAGTGAAGTAGCGGGAGCCCCCGGGGAGCTGTTTTTT. Translated, it gives CASSEVAGAPGELFF.

This clonotype was observed many times. CDR3 DNA sequence: TGTGCCAGCAGTTCCAAGACAGATCCCGCCTTGGGGGAGACCCAGTACTTC. It specifies CASSSKTDPALGETQYF. The chain couples TRBV27 to TRBJ2-5, with a tentative D call TRBD1 (5 bases). V lost 4 bases, J lost 5 bases, and 23 bases lay in between. This CDR3 has 17 residues. Germline loops: CDR1 MNHEY, CDR2 SMNVEV (reference sequence).

Ten or more counts support this clonotype. The rearrangement uses TRBV10-3 and TRBJ1-1; D might be TRBD1 (5 bases). The CDR3 sequence is 16 residues long. Germline loops: CDR1 ENHRY, CDR2 SYGVKD. Trimming took 3 bases from V and 3 from J, leaving 17 bases between them. The CDR3 is CAISDMSATGDTEAFF. CDR3 nucleotide sequence: TGTGCCATCAGTGATATGAGTGCGACGGGGGACACTGAAGCTTTCTTT.

There are many counts of this clonotype. The chain uses TRBV29-1 and TRBJ1-2; unclear D gene. Between the trimmed V and J ends, which lost 3 bases and 2 bases, there was a span of 13 bases. The CDR3 loop spans 14 amino acids. CDR1 is SQVTM and CDR2 is ANQGSEA in the germline V gene. CDR3 amino acids: CSVDRTTLNYGYTF. The CDR3 coding sequence is TGCAGCGTTGATCGCACCACACTCAACTATGGCTACACCTTC.

This clonotype was observed a few times. This sequence joins TRBV18 and TRBJ1-3; D is perhaps TRBD1 (6 bases). The CDR3 sequence is 16 residues long. CDR1 and CDR2 (germline): KGHSH, LQKENI. V lost 1 base, J lost 3 bases, and 13 bases lay in between. The CDR3 DNA reads as TGTGCCAGCTCACCACGCACAGGGCCAGGTGGAAACACCATATATTTT. Translated: CASSPRTGPGGNTIYF.

This clonotype was recorded many times. This sequence joins TRBV12-3 or TRBV12-4 and TRBJ2-7; 10 bases are a match to TRBD2. The CDR3 consists of 15 residues. Trimming cost V 6 bases and J 3 bases; bases outside gene matches: 8. CDR3 region: CASRPEASGSYEQYF. The CDR3 coding sequence is TGTGCCAGCAGACCAGAGGCTAGCGGGAGCTACGAGCAGTACTTC.

This clonotype was counted many times. The V gene is TRBV18, the J gene TRBJ2-7; D ambiguous. This CDR3 is 14 amino acids long. Germline values: CDR1 KGHSH, CDR2 LQKENI. Deletions cut 0 bases from V and 2 bases from J, with 8 bases between. The CDR3: CASSPPRRAYEQYF. The CDR3 nucleotides are TGTGCCAGCTCACCACCGAGACGGGCCTACGAGCAGTACTTC. Full variable domain (outside the CDR3, taken from reference TRBV18 and TRBJ2-7): NAGVMQNPRHLVRRRGQEARLRCSPMKGHSHVYWYRQLPEEGLKFMVYLQKENIIDESGMPKERFSAEFPKEGPSILRIQQVVRGDSAAYFCASSPPRRAYEQYFGPGTRLTVT.

This clonotype has ten or more counts. The J gene is TRBJ1-2, the V gene TRBV28, with a possible D match to TRBD1 (5 bases). The germline gives CDR1 MDHEN, CDR2 SYDVKM. V shed 4 bases and J shed 4 bases, with 10 bases lying between them. The CDR3 loop spans 13 amino acids. The CDR3 loop reads CASSSPGTYGYTF. DNA of the CDR3: TGTGCCAGCAGTTCCCCAGGGACCTATGGCTACACCTTC.